Listed below are T cell receptor beta chains from one sample, sequenced in a study of T cell repertoires in cytomegalovirus infection. TCRdb re-derived calls from the reads in MiXCR, one entry per CDR3 protein. The sample consists of a few hundred thousand distinct CDR3 sequences, around a sixth of them appearing once. Material: PBMCs. The receptor set was obtained from a human donor in good health (CMV status not recorded). Some clones in this sample may be carry-over from other donors' samples. The CDR3 runs from the conserved cysteine through the conserved F or W. A D gene is named only where the DNA matches it firmly. Not all rows give a size; the values are once, few, many and, for expanded clones, a class.

V: TRBV7-6
size: many
J: TRBJ2-7
D: NA
CDR3: CASSLERTVTSYEQYF
DNA: TGTGCCAGCAGCTTAGAAAGGACCGTCACCTCCTACGAGCAGTACTTC

V: TRBV3-1
size: NA
J: TRBJ2-3
D: TRBD2
CDR3: CASRGGDYLMQYF
DNA: TGTGCCAGCAGGGGAGGGGACTACTTGATGCAGTATTTT

V: TRBV29-1
size: NA
J: TRBJ1-1
D: NA
CDR3: CSVEDTGGNTEAFF
DNA: TGCAGCGTTGAAGATACGGGAGGTAACACTGAAGCTTTCTTT

V: TRBV15
size: NA
J: TRBJ2-6
D: NA
CDR3: CATSRSSGANVLTF
DNA: TGTGCCACCAGCAGATCCTCTGGGGCCAACGTCCTGACTTTC

V: TRBV6-2/TRBV6-3
size: many
J: TRBJ2-5
D: NA
CDR3: CASRGTATGTQYF
DNA: TGTGCCAGCAGGGGGACCGCGACAGGGACCCAGTACTTC

V: TRBV4-2
size: many
J: TRBJ1-2
D: NA
CDR3: CASSQDKVGSAFYGYTF
DNA: TGTGCCAGCAGCCAAGATAAGGTGGGGTCAGCCTTCTATGGCTACACCTTC

V: TRBV20-1
size: NA
J: TRBJ1-1
D: TRBD1
CDR3: CSARFRDRDRPEAFF
DNA: TGCAGTGCTAGATTCCGGGACAGGGATCGTCCTGAAGCTTTCTTT

V: TRBV9
size: few
J: TRBJ2-1
D: TRBD1
CDR3: CASSVGGTGIPYNEQFF
DNA: TGTGCCAGCAGCGTAGGTGGGACAGGGATCCCCTACAATGAGCAGTTCTTC

V: TRBV29-1
size: NA
J: TRBJ1-1
D: NA
CDR3: CSVVSTVREAFF
DNA: TGCAGCGTTGTGTCGACTGTGCGTGAAGCTTTCTTT

V: TRBV4-2
size: many
J: TRBJ1-1
D: TRBD1
CDR3: CASSRGQGMNTEAFF
DNA: TGTGCCAGCAGCCGGGGACAGGGAATGAACACTGAAGCTTTCTTT

V: TRBV6-1
size: many
J: TRBJ2-5
D: TRBD1
CDR3: CASRSVQGARVETQYF
DNA: TGTGCCAGCAGGTCTGTACAGGGGGCGCGTGTGGAGACCCAGTACTTC

V: TRBV20-1
size: NA
J: TRBJ2-1
D: TRBD1
CDR3: CSAEPDRTYNEQFF
DNA: TGCAGTGCGGAACCGGACAGGACATACAATGAGCAGTTCTTC

V: TRBV19
size: few
J: TRBJ2-5
D: TRBD1
CDR3: CASSIESFGTGYQETQYF
DNA: TGTGCCAGTAGTATAGAGTCTTTCGGGACAGGGTACCAAGAGACCCAGTACTTC

V: TRBV7-2
size: many
J: TRBJ1-5
D: NA
CDR3: CASSPRADVRQPQHF
DNA: TGTGCCAGCAGCCCCCGGGCCGATGTCCGGCAGCCCCAGCATTTT

V: TRBV7-2
size: many
J: TRBJ1-3
D: NA
CDR3: CASSLVFGLTGNTIYF
DNA: TGTGCCAGCAGCTTAGTTTTCGGGCTAACTGGAAACACCATATATTTT

V: TRBV25-1
size: NA
J: TRBJ2-1
D: NA
CDR3: CASSETYNEQFF
DNA: TGTGCCAGCAGTGAAACCTACAATGAGCAGTTCTTC

V: TRBV12-3/TRBV12-4
size: NA
J: TRBJ1-2
D: TRBD1
CDR3: CASSFGQGANYGYTF
DNA: TGTGCCAGCAGTTTCGGCCAGGGGGCGAACTATGGCTACACCTTC

V: TRBV27
size: NA
J: TRBJ2-7
D: NA
CDR3: CASSLSFPVYEQYF
DNA: TGTGCCAGCAGTTTATCTTTTCCGGTCTACGAGCAGTACTTC

V: TRBV7-2
size: many
J: TRBJ2-7
D: TRBD2
CDR3: CARGGGGGGEQYF
DNA: TGTGCCAGGGGGGGGGGGGGGGGGGGCGAGCAGTACTTC

V: TRBV25-1
size: many
J: TRBJ1-6
D: NA
CDR3: CASSEYEGFGSPLHF
DNA: TGTGCCAGCAGTGAATACGAAGGATTCGGTTCACCCCTCCACTTT

V: TRBV19
size: few
J: TRBJ2-1
D: TRBD1
CDR3: CASTTGGTTDEQFF
DNA: TGTGCCAGTACCACAGGGGGCACCACCGATGAGCAGTTCTTC

V: TRBV28
size: few
J: TRBJ1-4
D: TRBD1
CDR3: CASNTGAPNEKLFF
DNA: TGTGCCAGCAACACAGGGGCCCCTAATGAAAAACTGTTTTTT

V: TRBV6-2/TRBV6-3
size: NA
J: TRBJ2-1
D: NA
CDR3: CASSPGSDEQFF
DNA: TGTGCCAGCAGCCCCGGTAGCGATGAGCAGTTCTTC

V: TRBV5-1
size: NA
J: TRBJ2-7
D: NA
CDR3: CASSPGQLGVGEQYF
DNA: TGCGCCAGCAGCCCGGGGCAGTTGGGCGTCGGGGAGCAGTACTTC

V: TRBV24-1
size: many
J: TRBJ2-3
D: TRBD1
CDR3: CATRGQGSDTQYF
DNA: TGTGCCACCAGGGGACAGGGCTCAGATACGCAGTATTTT

V: TRBV7-6
size: few
J: TRBJ1-2
D: NA
CDR3: CASSLGGGASGYTF
DNA: TGTGCCAGCAGCTTAGGAGGAGGGGCAAGCGGCTACACCTTC

V: TRBV5-5
size: NA
J: TRBJ2-7
D: TRBD1
CDR3: CASSLDLTGSYEQYF
DNA: TGTGCCAGCAGCTTGGACCTGACAGGGTCCTACGAGCAGTACTTC

V: TRBV4-1
size: many
J: TRBJ1-5
D: TRBD1
CDR3: CASSQDPGTGQPQHF
DNA: TGCGCCAGCAGCCAAGATCCAGGGACAGGTCAGCCCCAGCATTTT

V: TRBV20-1
size: NA
J: TRBJ2-7
D: NA
CDR3: CSASRAGHEQYF
DNA: TGCAGTGCTTCGCGCGCGGGGCACGAGCAGTACTTC

V: TRBV7-6
size: many
J: TRBJ1-6
D: TRBD1
CDR3: CASSLFVEGTENSPLHF
DNA: TGTGCCAGCAGCTTATTTGTAGAAGGGACAGAGAATTCACCCCTCCACTTT

V: TRBV18
size: NA
J: TRBJ1-6
D: TRBD1
CDR3: CASSPPRTGGSPLHF
DNA: TGTGCCAGCTCACCTCCTAGGACAGGAGGTTCACCCCTCCACTTT

V: TRBV7-2
size: many
J: TRBJ2-3
D: NA
CDR3: CASSLVSGAGDTQYF
DNA: TGTGCCAGCAGCTTAGTGTCCGGGGCTGGAGATACGCAGTATTTT